A single sample is the source of the 19 T cell receptor beta chains below, sequenced in a study of CD8 T cells in ankylosing spondylitis. TCRdb processed the 5' RACE reads anew with MiXCR; each CDR3 protein has one entry. This table holds about 40,000 distinct CDR3 sequences, approximately 16% found once. The specimen sequenced was blood. The receptors shown here come from a male donor with ankylosing spondylitis or in good health (not recorded which).

J is TRBJ2-5 and V is TRBV18, with 8 bases matching TRBD1. This CDR3 spans 14 amino acids. Trimming took 3 bases from V and 2 from J; bases not matched to a gene: 2. Per germline, CDR1 KGHSH and CDR2 LQKENI. CDR3: CASSPRTGQETQYF. CDR3 bases: TGTGCCAGCTCACCTCGGACAGGGCAAGAGACCCAGTACTTC.

This clonotype appeared a few times. J is TRBJ2-2 and V is TRBV12-3 or TRBV12-4; D unresolved. V was trimmed by 7 bases and J by 1 base, leaving 7 bases between them. The CDR3 totals 13 residues. CDR3 bases: TGTGCCAGCAAGGCGGTGAACACCGGGGAGCTGTTTTTT. It encodes CASKAVNTGELFF.

The V call is TRBV28, the J call TRBJ1-1; 8 positions match TRBD1. CDR3 size: 16 residues. Trimming removed 6 bases from V and 5 bases from J; junction bases left unmatched: 14. Germline V lookup: CDR1 MDHEN, CDR2 SYDVKM. Here the CDR3 DNA reads TGTGCCAGCAGCTCATCTCTCGGACAGGGTGGGACTGAAGCTTTCTTT. Encoded protein: CASSSSLGQGGTEAFF. The entire variable domain, with the rest obtained from reference TRBV28 and TRBJ1-1, is as follows: DVKVTQSSRYLVKRTGEKVFLECVQDMDHENMFWYRQDPGLGLRLIYFSYDVKMKEKGDIPEGYSVSREKKERFSLILESASTNQTSMYLCASSSSLGQGGTEAFFGQGTRLTVV.

V gene TRBV10-3 combines with J gene TRBJ1-2; 8 bases fit TRBD1. Per the germline V gene, CDR1 is ENHRY and CDR2 is SYGVKD. Unmatched junction bases numbered 4, after V lost 7 bases and J lost 3 bases. This CDR3 comprises 13 residues. CDR3 DNA sequence: TGTGCCATCAACCAGGGGGCGGACTATGGCTACACCTTC. This codes for CAINQGADYGYTF.

This clonotype has only a few counts. The chain is built from TRBV5-1 and TRBJ1-1; TRBD1 is a possible D gene (6 bases). The CDR3 is 13 residues long. CDR1 and CDR2 from the germline V gene are SGHRS and YFSETQ. Trimming shortened V by 4 bases and J by 6 bases, and 13 bases separated the two germline ends. In DNA form, the CDR3 reads TGCGCCAGCAGCCAAACACAGGGATCTGAAGCTTTCTTT. Translating it yields CASSQTQGSEAFF.

The sample holds one count of this clonotype. V and J are TRBV7-2 and TRBJ2-4; TRBD1 might be the D (6 bases). The CDR3 contains 15 residues. The V end was cut by 5 bases, the J end by 8 bases, with 19 bases between. The V gene's germline CDR1 is SGHTA and CDR2 FQGNSA. The chain's CDR3 is CASSPDRTAEDIQYF. CDR3 in DNA: TGTGCCAGCAGCCCCGACAGGACAGCGGAGGACATTCAGTACTTC.

This chain uses TRBV7-2 with TRBJ2-5; tentatively, D is TRBD1 or TRBD2 (5 bases each). The CDR3 loop spans 12 amino acids. Germline V lookup: CDR1 SGHTA, CDR2 FQGNSA. The ends were cut back, 4 bases at V and 4 bases at J, with 7 bases in the middle. The CDR3, as DNA: TGTGCCAGCAGCTCTGGGGGAGAGACCCAGTACTTC. Translation gives CASSSGGETQYF. Full variable domain (missing parts from reference TRBV7-2 and TRBJ2-5): GAGVSQSPSNKVTEKGKDVELRCDPISGHTALYWYRQSLGQGLEFLIYFQGNSAPDKSGLPSDRFSAERTGGSVSTLTIQRTQQEDSAVYLCASSSGGETQYFGPGTRLLVL.

This clonotype was counted only a few times. The chain joins TRBV15 to TRBJ2-3, with 9 bases aligning to TRBD1. V shed 3 bases, J shed 1 base, and the junction held 5 bases outside the gene matches. The CDR3 sequence is 16 residues long. Germline-derived CDR1 and CDR2 are LNHNV and YYDKDF (reference sequence). CDR3 protein: CATSRPGTGRTDTQYF. CDR3 nucleotides: TGTGCCACCAGCAGGCCCGGGACAGGGCGCACAGATACGCAGTATTTT.

This sequence joins TRBV29-1 and TRBJ2-3; 15 bases line up with TRBD2. This CDR3 is 16 amino acids long. V shed 3 bases and J 2 bases; nucleotides not matched to a gene: 3. CDR1 SQVTM and CDR2 ANQGSEA come from the germline V gene. The CDR3 DNA sequence: TGCAGCGTTGATGGGACTAGCGGGAGGCACACAGATACGCAGTATTTT. This sequence encodes CSVDGTSGRHTDTQYF.

V and J are TRBV28 and TRBJ2-2; D perhaps matches TRBD1 (6 bases). Trimming stripped 10 bases from V and 7 bases from J, with 16 bases between. The CDR3 has 13 residues. The germline gives CDR1 MDHEN, CDR2 SYDVKM. This chain's CDR3 is CANRPGAGGELFF. The CDR3 coding sequence is TGTGCCAACAGACCAGGGGCGGGCGGGGAGCTGTTTTTT. Looking up the rest from reference TRBV28 and TRBJ2-2 gives the full variable domain: DVKVTQSSRYLVKRTGEKVFLECVQDMDHENMFWYRQDPGLGLRLIYFSYDVKMKEKGDIPEGYSVSREKKERFSLILESASTNQTSMYLCANRPGAGGELFFGEGSRLTVL.

Here the CDR3 reads CSAPMIYGTDEKLFF. The CDR3 DNA follows: TGCAGTGCCCCCATGATATACGGGACAGACGAAAAACTGTTTTTT. The genes are TRBV20-1 and TRBJ1-4; TRBD1 matches 7 bases. This CDR3 contains 15 residues. Germline values: CDR1 DFQATT, CDR2 SNEGSKA (reference sequence). With 6 bases clipped from V and 8 bases from J, the junction kept 15 bases outside the gene matches.

In this sample, this clonotype turned up a few times. This chain connects TRBV5-1 to TRBJ1-2; D unclear. The V gene lost 0 bases and the J gene lost 6 bases, with 15 bases spanning the gap. The germline V gene encodes CDR1 SGHRS and CDR2 YFSETQ. The CDR3 totals 15 residues. The CDR3 sequence is CASSLGGLTSHGYTF. DNA of the CDR3: TGCGCCAGCAGCTTGGGCGGTCTTACTTCTCATGGCTACACCTTC.

The chain is built from TRBV2 and TRBJ2-7, with TRBD1 as a possible D gene (5 bases). V gave up 1 base and J gave up 4 bases, with 11 bases separating them. The length of the CDR3 is 14 residues. Germline V gene lookup returns CDR1 SNHLY and CDR2 FYNNEI. The CDR3, as DNA: TGTGCCAGCAGTGAAGACAGGCCCCCTTACGAGCAGTACTTC. It specifies CASSEDRPPYEQYF.

This clonotype was detected a few times. The chain employs TRBV12-3 or TRBV12-4 and TRBJ2-2; 9 positions match TRBD1. V dropped 6 bases and J dropped 3; count of bases not matched to a gene: 2. There are 14 residues in the CDR3. CDR3 protein: CASSRTGDTGELFF. The CDR3 DNA sequence: TGTGCCAGCAGCCGGACAGGGGACACCGGGGAGCTGTTTTTT.

The rearrangement links TRBV12-3 or TRBV12-4 to TRBJ2-1, with 8 bases identical to TRBD2. J lost 1 base, V lost 6 bases, and 5 bases had no gene match. CDR3 length equals 15 residues. DNA for the CDR3: TGTGCCAGCAGGCCGAGCGGGGGTTCCTACAATGAGCAGTTCTTC. Protein: CASRPSGGSYNEQFF.

V gene TRBV20-1 combines with J gene TRBJ1-5; no reliable D call. Per the germline V gene, CDR1 is DFQATT and CDR2 is SNEGSKA (reference sequence). CDR3 length equals 13 residues. Trimming removed 6 bases at V and 1 base at J, with 10 bases between. CDR3 DNA: TGCAGTGCCGACCCGGGCAGCAATCAGCCCCAGCATTTT. Translated, it gives CSADPGSNQPQHF.

V is TRBV2 and J is TRBJ2-3; 11 bases fit TRBD2. Germline V gene data show CDR1 as SNHLY and CDR2 as FYNNEI. The CDR3 runs 16 residues. V lost 2 bases, J lost 2 bases, and 3 bases stayed unmatched. DNA of the CDR3: TGTGCCAGCAGTGAACAGGGACTAGCGGACACAGATACGCAGTATTTT. Translated, it gives CASSEQGLADTDTQYF.

The CDR3, as DNA: TGTGCCACCAGTGATTTCTCAGGGCAAGAGACCCAGTACTTC. Its protein is CATSDFSGQETQYF. The V call is TRBV24-1, the J call TRBJ2-5; TRBD1 is a possible D gene (5 bases). Germline lookup yields CDR1 KGHDR and CDR2 SFDVKD. V dropped 1 base and J dropped 2 bases, with 7 bases sitting between them. The CDR3 has 14 amino acids.

This sequence joins TRBV6-4 and TRBJ1-5; D unresolved. Germline V CDR1 and CDR2: MRHNA, SNTAGT. V shed 6 bases and J shed 2 bases, with 11 bases lying between them. The CDR3 covers 14 residues. The CDR3 DNA reads TGTGCCAGCAGGCCCCCCGGGGGCAATCAGCCCCAGCATTTT. The encoded protein is CASRPPGGNQPQHF.